This T cell receptor (beta chain) was documented in a study of blood T cell repertoires in COVID-19. Study overall: Acute-phase and convalescent COVID-19 samples originated in the United States, Italy and Spain. Nucleic acid was either cDNA or gDNA, and it came from T cells, B-cell-depleted T cells, or PBMCs.

Original processing methods: How many nucleated cells were present was estimated from reference gene primer amplification. The assay was immunoSEQ multiplex PCR, and TCRdb's table has in-frame clones only and misses some. Clone size and the V and J calls come from that table; the DNA yielded D and trimming. The sample includes 50,000 to 80,000 clones, about 93% of them seen just once. The germline CDR1 and CDR2 sequences are SGHNT and YYREEE (reference sequence). This CDR3 is built from 17 residues. Trimming left V 0 bases short and J 0 bases short, with 10 bases between. Sequencing was done on a sample of peripheral blood. The sequence came from a woman aged 80 or over with active COVID-19. The chain couples TRBV5-4 to TRBJ1-6, with D possibly matching TRBD1 (5 bases). The CDR3 bases are TGTGCCAGCAGCTTGGCGGTCCAGGGCTCCTATAATTCACCCCTCCACTTT. Translation: CASSLAVQGSYNSPLHF.